This T cell receptor (beta chain) was documented in a study of blood T cell repertoires in COVID-19. About the research overall: Both acute and convalescent COVID-19 samples were obtained from the United States, Italy and Spain. Sources were T cells, B-cell-depleted T cells, or PBMCs; the material itself was cDNA or gDNA.

Original processing notes: How many nucleated cells were present was estimated from reference gene primer amplification. Profiled with immunoSEQ multiplex PCR; TCRdb holds only in-frame clones, not every one. That table gives V, J and clone size, and the DNA gave D and trimming. This sample carries 100,000 to 150,000 clones, more than 70% of them seen once, and the ten largest clones take roughly 7.9%. Deletions cut 3 bases from V and 5 bases from J, with 14 bases between. This CDR3 has 14 amino acids. Germline CDR1 and CDR2: LNHDA and SQIVND (reference sequence). J is TRBJ2-7 and V is TRBV19, with D possibly TRBD2 on 6 matching bases. This TCR was sampled from a human donor in a cohort sampled during active COVID-19. Input material: peripheral blood. In DNA, the CDR3 is TGTGCCAGTAGTATGGCGGGGAACCCCAACGAGCAGTACTTC. Protein: CASSMAGNPNEQYF.